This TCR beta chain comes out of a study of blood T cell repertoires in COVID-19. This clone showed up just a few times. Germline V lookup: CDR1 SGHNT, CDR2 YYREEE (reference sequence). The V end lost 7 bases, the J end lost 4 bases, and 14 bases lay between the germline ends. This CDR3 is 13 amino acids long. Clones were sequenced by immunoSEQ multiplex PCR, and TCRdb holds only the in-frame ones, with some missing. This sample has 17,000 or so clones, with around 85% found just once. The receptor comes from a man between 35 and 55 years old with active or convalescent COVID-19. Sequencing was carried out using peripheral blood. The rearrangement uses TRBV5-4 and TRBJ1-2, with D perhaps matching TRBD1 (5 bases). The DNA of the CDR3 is TGTGCCAGCGGACACGTTACGGGCTATGGCTACACCTTC. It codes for CASGHVTGYGYTF.